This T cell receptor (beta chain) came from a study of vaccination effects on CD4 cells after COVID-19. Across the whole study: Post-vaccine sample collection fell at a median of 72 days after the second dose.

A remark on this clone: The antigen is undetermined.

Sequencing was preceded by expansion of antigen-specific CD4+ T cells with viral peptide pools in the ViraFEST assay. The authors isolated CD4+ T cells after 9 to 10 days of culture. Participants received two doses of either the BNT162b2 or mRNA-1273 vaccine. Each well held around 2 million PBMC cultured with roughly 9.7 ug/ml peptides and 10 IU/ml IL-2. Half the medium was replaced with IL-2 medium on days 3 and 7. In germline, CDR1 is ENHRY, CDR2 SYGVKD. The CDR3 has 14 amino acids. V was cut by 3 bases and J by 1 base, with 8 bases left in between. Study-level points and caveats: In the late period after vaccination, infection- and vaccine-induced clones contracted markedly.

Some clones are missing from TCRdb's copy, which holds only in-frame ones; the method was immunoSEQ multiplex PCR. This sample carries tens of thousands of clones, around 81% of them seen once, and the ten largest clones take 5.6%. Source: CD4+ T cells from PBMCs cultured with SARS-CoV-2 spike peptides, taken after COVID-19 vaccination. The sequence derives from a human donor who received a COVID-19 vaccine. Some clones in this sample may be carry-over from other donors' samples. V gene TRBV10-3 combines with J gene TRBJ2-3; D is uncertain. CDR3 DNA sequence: TGTGCCATCAGTGAATCTAGTGGCACAGATACGCAGTATTTT. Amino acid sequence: CAISESSGTDTQYF.